Listed below are T cell receptor beta chains from one sample, sequenced in a study of cytomegalovirus exposure and HLA in healthy donors. Here immunoSEQ multiplex PCR was the method, and the copy in TCRdb shows in-frame clones only, minus some. This table has roughly 150,000 clones, more than 70% appearing once. Sequencing input: PBMCs. The receptors here all came from a male donor in good health and CMV-seronegative. Both conserved end residues are part of each CDR3. A D gene is named only where the DNA matches it firmly. Clone size is shown for a subset of rows, as once, few, many or a class of expanded clone.

J gene: TRBJ1-2
clone size: NA
D gene: NA
CDR3 length: 11
V gene: TRBV10-3
CDR3 protein: CAIGEDYGYTF
CDR3 DNA: TGTGCCATCGGAGAGGACTATGGCTACACCTTC

J gene: TRBJ1-2
clone size: NA
D gene: TRBD1
CDR3 length: 12
V gene: TRBV18
CDR3 protein: CASSPDRVGYTF
CDR3 DNA: TGTGCCAGCTCACCCGACAGGGTCGGCTACACCTTC

J gene: TRBJ1-3
clone size: few
D gene: TRBD1
CDR3 length: 19
V gene: TRBV7-2
CDR3 protein: CASSRLPGQGVSTGNTIYF
CDR3 DNA: TGTGCCAGCAGCCGCCTTCCGGGACAGGGTGTCTCTACTGGAAACACCATATATTTT

J gene: TRBJ2-7
clone size: NA
D gene: TRBD1
CDR3 length: 18
V gene: TRBV5-6
CDR3 protein: CASSRSFSGTERRDEQYF
CDR3 DNA: TGTGCCAGCAGCCGTTCCTTTTCCGGGACAGAACGCCGAGACGAGCAGTACTTC

J gene: TRBJ1-4
clone size: NA
D gene: TRBD1
CDR3 length: 17
V gene: TRBV5-1
CDR3 protein: CASSLKSGTGLNEKLFF
CDR3 DNA: TGCGCCAGCAGCCTTAAAAGCGGGACAGGGCTTAATGAAAAACTGTTTTTT

J gene: TRBJ1-3
clone size: NA
D gene: NA
CDR3 length: 16
V gene: TRBV18
CDR3 protein: CASSPLADSSGNTIYF
CDR3 DNA: TGTGCCAGCTCACCACTCGCAGACAGCTCTGGAAACACCATATATTTT

J gene: TRBJ1-2
clone size: NA
D gene: TRBD1
CDR3 length: 17
V gene: TRBV7-2
CDR3 protein: CASSLVSGQTSLYGYTF
CDR3 DNA: TGTGCCAGCAGCTTAGTCTCGGGACAGACCTCGTTGTATGGCTACACCTTC

J gene: TRBJ1-5
clone size: NA
D gene: NA
CDR3 length: 15
V gene: TRBV7-2
CDR3 protein: CASSFRGIGNQPQHF
CDR3 DNA: TGTGCCAGCAGCTTTAGGGGTATAGGCAATCAGCCCCAGCATTTT

J gene: TRBJ2-7
clone size: NA
D gene: TRBD2
CDR3 length: 16
V gene: TRBV6-6
CDR3 protein: CASSYSLGVAGYEQYF
CDR3 DNA: TGTGCCAGCAGTTACTCCCTCGGGGTAGCGGGGTACGAGCAGTACTTC

J gene: TRBJ1-1
clone size: NA
D gene: NA
CDR3 length: 12
V gene: TRBV7-9
CDR3 protein: CSSSFFEGEAFF
CDR3 DNA: TGTTCCAGCAGCTTTTTTGAGGGTGAAGCTTTCTTT

J gene: TRBJ1-3
clone size: NA
D gene: NA
CDR3 length: 12
V gene: TRBV7-8
CDR3 protein: CASSQEGNTIYF
CDR3 DNA: TGTGCCAGCAGTCAAGAGGGAAACACCATATATTTT

J gene: TRBJ2-7
clone size: NA
D gene: NA
CDR3 length: 15
V gene: TRBV30
CDR3 protein: CAWSVQGAVSYEQYF
CDR3 DNA: TGTGCCTGGAGTGTACAAGGAGCGGTCTCCTACGAGCAGTACTTC

J gene: TRBJ2-7
clone size: NA
D gene: TRBD2
CDR3 length: 17
V gene: TRBV19
CDR3 protein: CASSIGLAGGPLNEQYF
CDR3 DNA: TGTGCCAGTAGTATTGGACTAGCGGGAGGGCCGTTAAACGAGCAGTACTTC

J gene: TRBJ1-2
clone size: NA
D gene: NA
CDR3 length: 13
V gene: TRBV4-1
CDR3 protein: CASSQDISYGYTF
CDR3 DNA: TGCGCCAGCAGCCAAGACATCAGCTATGGCTACACCTTC

J gene: TRBJ2-7
clone size: NA
D gene: TRBD2
CDR3 length: 15
V gene: TRBV2
CDR3 protein: CASRGLAGITYEQYF
CDR3 DNA: TGTGCCAGCAGGGGACTAGCGGGGATAACCTACGAGCAGTACTTC

J gene: TRBJ2-7
clone size: once
D gene: NA
CDR3 length: 15
V gene: TRBV7-9
CDR3 protein: CASSPSNVGGLKLYF
CDR3 DNA: TGTGCCAGCAGCCCATCAAACGTGGGGGGATTAAAGTTGTACTTC

J gene: TRBJ1-3
clone size: NA
D gene: NA
CDR3 length: 15
V gene: TRBV4-1
CDR3 protein: CASSRGISSGNTIYF
CDR3 DNA: TGCGCCAGCAGCCGAGGGATAAGCAGCGGAAACACCATATATTTT

J gene: TRBJ2-5
clone size: NA
D gene: TRBD1
CDR3 length: 16
V gene: TRBV9
CDR3 protein: CASSVNRDRGEETQYF
CDR3 DNA: TGTGCCAGCAGCGTGAACCGGGACAGGGGGGAAGAGACCCAGTACTTC

J gene: TRBJ1-6
clone size: NA
D gene: TRBD1
CDR3 length: 13
V gene: TRBV7-3
CDR3 protein: CASSLGTGRVLHF
CDR3 DNA: TGTGCCAGCAGCCTCGGGACAGGGCGGGTCCTCCACTTT

J gene: TRBJ2-1
clone size: NA
D gene: NA
CDR3 length: 14
V gene: TRBV11-2
CDR3 protein: CASSQSTLYNEQFF
CDR3 DNA: TGTGCCAGCAGCCAATCGACACTCTACAATGAGCAGTTCTTC

J gene: TRBJ2-5
clone size: few
D gene: TRBD2
CDR3 length: 13
V gene: TRBV7-9
CDR3 protein: CATGLGVGETQYF
CDR3 DNA: TGTGCCACGGGACTAGGGGTCGGAGAGACCCAGTACTTC

J gene: TRBJ1-5
clone size: NA
D gene: NA
CDR3 length: 16
V gene: TRBV5-7
CDR3 protein: CASSLDRAGGIQPQHF
CDR3 DNA: TGTGCCAGCAGCTTGGACCGGGCAGGAGGAATTCAGCCCCAGCATTTT

J gene: TRBJ2-1
clone size: NA
D gene: TRBD2
CDR3 length: 15
V gene: TRBV7-2
CDR3 protein: CASSLVWGGYNEQFF
CDR3 DNA: TGTGCCAGCAGCTTAGTTTGGGGGGGCTACAATGAGCAGTTCTTC

J gene: TRBJ1-1
clone size: NA
D gene: NA
CDR3 length: 14
V gene: TRBV7-2
CDR3 protein: CASSPPPGNTEAFF
CDR3 DNA: TGTGCCAGCAGCCCACCCCCGGGGAACACTGAAGCTTTCTTT

J gene: TRBJ2-1
clone size: NA
D gene: NA
CDR3 length: 16
V gene: TRBV5-1
CDR3 protein: CASSLYGETGSGEQFF
CDR3 DNA: TGCGCCAGCAGCTTGTACGGTGAAACAGGGTCGGGTGAGCAGTTCTTC

J gene: TRBJ2-3
clone size: NA
D gene: TRBD2
CDR3 length: 15
V gene: TRBV9
CDR3 protein: CASSVRGGGTDTQYF
CDR3 DNA: TGTGCCAGCAGCGTACGGGGCGGGGGAACGGATACGCAGTATTTT

J gene: TRBJ2-3
clone size: NA
D gene: TRBD2
CDR3 length: 15
V gene: TRBV7-9
CDR3 protein: CASSLASGYTDTQYF
CDR3 DNA: TGTGCCAGCAGCTTGGCTAGCGGTTACACAGATACGCAGTATTTT

J gene: TRBJ1-2
clone size: NA
D gene: TRBD1
CDR3 length: 18
V gene: TRBV4-1
CDR3 protein: CASSQEGIGTGRNYGYTF
CDR3 DNA: TGCGCCAGCAGCCAAGAAGGTATTGGGACAGGCCGCAACTATGGCTACACCTTC

J gene: TRBJ2-1
clone size: few
D gene: NA
CDR3 length: 15
V gene: TRBV6-6
CDR3 protein: CASRTRDNSYNEQFF
CDR3 DNA: TGTGCCAGCAGGACCCGGGATAACTCCTACAATGAGCAGTTCTTC

J gene: TRBJ1-2
clone size: NA
D gene: TRBD1
CDR3 length: 14
V gene: TRBV6-5
CDR3 protein: CASRRTGAGYGYTF
CDR3 DNA: TGTGCCAGCAGGAGGACAGGGGCTGGGTATGGCTACACCTTC

J gene: TRBJ2-7
clone size: few
D gene: NA
CDR3 length: 15
V gene: TRBV28
CDR3 protein: CASRQTGDLPGEQYF
CDR3 DNA: TGTGCCAGCAGGCAGACAGGAGATCTACCTGGCGAGCAGTACTTC

J gene: TRBJ2-1
clone size: few
D gene: NA
CDR3 length: 14
V gene: TRBV5-1
CDR3 protein: CASSLPDSYNEQFF
CDR3 DNA: TGCGCCAGCAGCTTGCCTGACAGCTACAATGAGCAGTTCTTC

J gene: TRBJ1-1
clone size: NA
D gene: NA
CDR3 length: 13
V gene: TRBV7-9
CDR3 protein: CASTSARNAEAFF
CDR3 DNA: TGTGCCAGCACCTCCGCGAGGAACGCTGAAGCTTTCTTT

J gene: TRBJ1-2
clone size: few
D gene: NA
CDR3 length: 12
V gene: TRBV7-6
CDR3 protein: CASSLQGSGYTF
CDR3 DNA: TGTGCCAGCAGCTTACAGGGCTCTGGCTACACCTTC

J gene: TRBJ2-2
clone size: once
D gene: NA
CDR3 length: 13
V gene: TRBV5-1
CDR3 protein: CASSLPPSGELFF
CDR3 DNA: TGCGCCAGCAGCTTGCCCCCTTCCGGGGAGCTGTTTTTT

J gene: TRBJ1-2
clone size: NA
D gene: NA
CDR3 length: 12
V gene: TRBV7-5
CDR3 protein: CASSSRQGSYTF
CDR3 DNA: TGTGCCAGCAGCTCTAGACAGGGAAGCTACACCTTC

J gene: TRBJ1-2
clone size: NA
D gene: TRBD1
CDR3 length: 15
V gene: TRBV5-5
CDR3 protein: CASSARDRDGYGYTF
CDR3 DNA: TGTGCCAGCAGCGCCCGGGACAGGGACGGCTATGGCTACACCTTC

J gene: TRBJ2-3
clone size: NA
D gene: TRBD2
CDR3 length: 14
V gene: TRBV7-8
CDR3 protein: CASSVTSGRGTQYF
CDR3 DNA: TGTGCCAGCAGCGTGACTAGCGGTCGGGGTACGCAGTATTTT

J gene: TRBJ2-1
clone size: NA
D gene: TRBD1
CDR3 length: 14
V gene: TRBV5-1
CDR3 protein: CASSRGQGPDEQFF
CDR3 DNA: TGCGCCAGCAGCAGGGGACAGGGTCCCGATGAGCAGTTCTTC

J gene: TRBJ2-7
clone size: NA
D gene: TRBD2
CDR3 length: 15
V gene: TRBV6-5
CDR3 protein: CASSTKRDGLYEQYF
CDR3 DNA: TGTGCCAGCAGTACCAAGCGGGATGGTCTGTACGAGCAGTACTTC

J gene: TRBJ1-4
clone size: few
D gene: NA
CDR3 length: 16
V gene: TRBV7-2
CDR3 protein: CASSLFPGGRGEKLFF
CDR3 DNA: TGTGCCAGCAGCTTGTTCCCGGGAGGCCGTGGGGAAAAACTGTTTTTT

J gene: TRBJ1-2
clone size: NA
D gene: NA
CDR3 length: 10
V gene: TRBV20-1
CDR3 protein: CSADNEGYTF
CDR3 DNA: TGCAGTGCCGACAATGAGGGCTACACCTTC

J gene: TRBJ2-7
clone size: NA
D gene: TRBD2
CDR3 length: 16
V gene: TRBV4-3
CDR3 protein: CASSQGVNSGVYEQYF
CDR3 DNA: TGCGCCAGCAGCCAAGGGGTGAATAGCGGGGTCTACGAGCAGTACTTC

J gene: TRBJ2-2
clone size: few
D gene: NA
CDR3 length: 14
V gene: TRBV19
CDR3 protein: CASSIGGWSGELFF
CDR3 DNA: TGTGCCAGTAGTATCGGGGGTTGGTCCGGGGAGCTGTTTTTT

J gene: TRBJ2-4
clone size: NA
D gene: TRBD1
CDR3 length: 16
V gene: TRBV18
CDR3 protein: CASSPPTGGSGDIQYF
CDR3 DNA: TGTGCCAGCTCACCACCGACAGGGGGCAGTGGGGACATTCAGTACTTC

J gene: TRBJ1-6
clone size: NA
D gene: NA
CDR3 length: 15
V gene: TRBV11-2
CDR3 protein: CASSSPGTGGSPLHF
CDR3 DNA: TGTGCCAGCAGCTCCCCCGGGACGGGAGGTTCACCCCTCCACTTT

J gene: TRBJ1-2
clone size: NA
D gene: NA
CDR3 length: 13
V gene: TRBV6-1
CDR3 protein: CAATDPGVYGYTF
CDR3 DNA: TGTGCCGCCACTGATCCGGGGGTCTATGGCTACACCTTC

J gene: TRBJ2-7
clone size: NA
D gene: NA
CDR3 length: 14
V gene: TRBV7-9
CDR3 protein: CASSLEGGSYEQYF
CDR3 DNA: TGTGCCAGCAGCTTAGAGGGGGGGTCCTACGAGCAGTACTTC

J gene: TRBJ1-3
clone size: NA
D gene: NA
CDR3 length: 15
V gene: TRBV21-1
CDR3 protein: CASSIPLSSGNTIYF
CDR3 DNA: TGTGCCAGCAGCATTCCGTTATCCTCTGGAAACACCATATATTTT

J gene: TRBJ2-7
clone size: NA
D gene: NA
CDR3 length: 12
V gene: TRBV29-1
CDR3 protein: CSVEASAAEQYF
CDR3 DNA: TGCAGCGTTGAGGCTTCGGCGGCCGAGCAGTACTTC

J gene: TRBJ2-3
clone size: NA
D gene: NA
CDR3 length: 15
V gene: TRBV18
CDR3 protein: CASSPSSQNTDTQYF
CDR3 DNA: TGTGCCAGCTCACCTTCCTCCCAGAACACAGATACGCAGTATTTT

J gene: TRBJ1-1
clone size: NA
D gene: TRBD1
CDR3 length: 12
V gene: TRBV19
CDR3 protein: CASRGDRGQAFF
CDR3 DNA: TGTGCCAGTCGGGGCGACAGGGGGCAAGCTTTCTTT